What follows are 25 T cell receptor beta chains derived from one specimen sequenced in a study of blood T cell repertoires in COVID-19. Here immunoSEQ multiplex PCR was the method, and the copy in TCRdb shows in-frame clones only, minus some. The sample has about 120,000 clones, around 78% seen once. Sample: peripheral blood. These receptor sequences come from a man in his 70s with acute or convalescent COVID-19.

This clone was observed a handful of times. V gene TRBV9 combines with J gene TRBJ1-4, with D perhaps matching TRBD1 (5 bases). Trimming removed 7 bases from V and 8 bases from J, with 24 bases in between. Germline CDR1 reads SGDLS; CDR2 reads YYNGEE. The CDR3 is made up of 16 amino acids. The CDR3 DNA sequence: TGTGCCAGCTCCAAATCCGGGGGAACAGGAGCGGAAAAACTGTTTTTT. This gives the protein CASSKSGGTGAEKLFF.

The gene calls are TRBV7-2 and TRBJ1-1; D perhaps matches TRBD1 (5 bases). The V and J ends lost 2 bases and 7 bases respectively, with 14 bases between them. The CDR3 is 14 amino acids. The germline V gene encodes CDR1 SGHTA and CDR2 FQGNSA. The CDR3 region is CASSLRAGNFEAFF. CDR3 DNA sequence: TGTGCCAGCAGCTTACGGGCAGGGAATTTTGAAGCTTTCTTT.

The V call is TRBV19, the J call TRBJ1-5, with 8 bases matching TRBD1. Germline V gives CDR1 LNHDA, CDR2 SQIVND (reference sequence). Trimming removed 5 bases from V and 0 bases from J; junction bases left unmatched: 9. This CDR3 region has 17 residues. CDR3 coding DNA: TGTGCCAGTAGTCCCGACGGACAGGGTAGTAGCAATCAGCCCCAGCATTTT. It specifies CASSPDGQGSSNQPQHF.

This CDR3 is CASSLRTSGGVLVEQFF. Written as DNA, the CDR3 is TGTGCCAGCAGCTTGAGGACTAGCGGGGGTGTATTGGTGGAGCAGTTCTTC. The chain links TRBV5-6 to TRBJ2-1; the match to TRBD2 covers 13 bases. CDR1 and CDR2 from the germline V gene are SGHDT and YYEEEE. The CDR3 loop spans 17 amino acids. Trimming at V came to 1 base and at J to 10 bases, leaving 11 bases not matched to a gene.

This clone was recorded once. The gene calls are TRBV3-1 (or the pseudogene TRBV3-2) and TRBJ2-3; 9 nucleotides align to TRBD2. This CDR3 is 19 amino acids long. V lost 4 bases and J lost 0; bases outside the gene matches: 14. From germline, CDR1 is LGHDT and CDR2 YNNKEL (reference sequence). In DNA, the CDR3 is TGTGCCAGCAGCCTGCTTGAGGTTAGCGGGGGCCCCAGCACAGATACGCAGTATTTT. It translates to CASSLLEVSGGPSTDTQYF.

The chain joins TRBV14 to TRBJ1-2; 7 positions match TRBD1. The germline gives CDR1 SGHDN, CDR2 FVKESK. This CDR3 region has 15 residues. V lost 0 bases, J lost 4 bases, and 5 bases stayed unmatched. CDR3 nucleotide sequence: TGTGCCAGCAGCCAAGACCTACGACAGGGCTATGGCTACACCTTC. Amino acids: CASSQDLRQGYGYTF.

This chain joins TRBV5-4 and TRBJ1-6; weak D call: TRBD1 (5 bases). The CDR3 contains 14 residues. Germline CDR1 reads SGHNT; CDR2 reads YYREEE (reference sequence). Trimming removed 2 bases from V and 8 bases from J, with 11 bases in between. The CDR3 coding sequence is TGTGCCAGCAGCTTCGGCAGGGTTGATTCACCCCTCCACTTT. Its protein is CASSFGRVDSPLHF.

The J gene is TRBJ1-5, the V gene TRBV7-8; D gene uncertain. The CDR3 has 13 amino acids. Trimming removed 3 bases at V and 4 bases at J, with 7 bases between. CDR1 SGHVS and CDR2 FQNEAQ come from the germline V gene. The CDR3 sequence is CASSFGGNQPQHF. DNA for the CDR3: TGTGCCAGCAGCTTCGGCGGGAATCAGCCCCAGCATTTT.

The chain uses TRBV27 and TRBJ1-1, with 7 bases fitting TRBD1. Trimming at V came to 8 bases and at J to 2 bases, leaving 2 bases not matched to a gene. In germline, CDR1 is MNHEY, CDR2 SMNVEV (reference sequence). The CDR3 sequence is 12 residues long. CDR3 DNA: TGTGCCAGCGGGGACAGAAACACTGAAGCTTTCTTT. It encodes CASGDRNTEAFF.

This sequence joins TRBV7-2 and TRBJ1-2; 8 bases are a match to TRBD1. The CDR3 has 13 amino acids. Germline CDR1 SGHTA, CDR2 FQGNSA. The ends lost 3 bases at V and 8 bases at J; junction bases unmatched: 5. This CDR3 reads CASSLERTGGYTF. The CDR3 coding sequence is TGTGCCAGCAGCTTGGAGCGGACAGGGGGCTACACCTTC.

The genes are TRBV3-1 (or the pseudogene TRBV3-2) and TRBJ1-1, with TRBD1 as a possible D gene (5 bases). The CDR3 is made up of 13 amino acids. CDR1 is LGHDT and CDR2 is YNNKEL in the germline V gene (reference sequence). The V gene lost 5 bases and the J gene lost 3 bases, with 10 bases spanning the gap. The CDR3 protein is CASSDGGYTEAFF. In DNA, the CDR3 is TGTGCCAGCAGCGACGGGGGGTACACTGAAGCTTTCTTT.

The CDR3 is CASIWAGTGELFF. Here the CDR3 DNA reads TGTGCCAGCATTTGGGCGGGCACCGGGGAGCTGTTTTTT. The chain is built from TRBV6-5 and TRBJ2-2, with a tentative D call TRBD2 (5 bases). CDR1 and CDR2 (germline): MNHEY, SVGAGI. This CDR3 is 13 amino acids long. V was pared by 7 bases and J by 4 bases, with 10 bases between.

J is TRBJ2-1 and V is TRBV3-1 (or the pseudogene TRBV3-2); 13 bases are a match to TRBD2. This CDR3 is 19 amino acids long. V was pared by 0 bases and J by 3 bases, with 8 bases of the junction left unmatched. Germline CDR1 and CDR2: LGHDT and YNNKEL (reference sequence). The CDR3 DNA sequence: TGTGCCAGCAGCCAAGATGTGACTAGCGGGGGGAGGATCTACAATGAGCAGTTCTTC. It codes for CASSQDVTSGGRIYNEQFF.

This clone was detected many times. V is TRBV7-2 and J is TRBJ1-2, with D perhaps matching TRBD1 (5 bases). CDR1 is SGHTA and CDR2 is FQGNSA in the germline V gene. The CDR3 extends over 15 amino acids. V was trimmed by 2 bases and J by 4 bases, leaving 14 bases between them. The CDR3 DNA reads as TGTGCCAGCAGCTTACAGGGCTACGGGGGCTATGGCTACACCTTC. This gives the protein CASSLQGYGGYGYTF. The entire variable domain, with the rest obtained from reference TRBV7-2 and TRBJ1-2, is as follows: GAGVSQSPSNKVTEKGKDVELRCDPISGHTALYWYRQSLGQGLEFLIYFQGNSAPDKSGLPSDRFSAERTGGSVSTLTIQRTQQEDSAVYLCASSLQGYGGYGYTFGSGTRLTVV.

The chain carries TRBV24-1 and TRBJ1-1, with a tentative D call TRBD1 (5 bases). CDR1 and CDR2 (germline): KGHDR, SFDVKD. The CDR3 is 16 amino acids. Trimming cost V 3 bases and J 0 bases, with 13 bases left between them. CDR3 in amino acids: CATSDPTTDMNTEAFF. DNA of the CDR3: TGTGCCACCAGTGATCCGACGACAGACATGAACACTGAAGCTTTCTTT.

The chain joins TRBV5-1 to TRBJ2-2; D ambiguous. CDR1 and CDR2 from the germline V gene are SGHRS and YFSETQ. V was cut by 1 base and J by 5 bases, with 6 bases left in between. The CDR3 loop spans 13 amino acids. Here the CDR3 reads CASSLLNTGELFF. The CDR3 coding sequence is TGCGCCAGCAGCTTGCTTAATACCGGGGAGCTGTTTTTT.

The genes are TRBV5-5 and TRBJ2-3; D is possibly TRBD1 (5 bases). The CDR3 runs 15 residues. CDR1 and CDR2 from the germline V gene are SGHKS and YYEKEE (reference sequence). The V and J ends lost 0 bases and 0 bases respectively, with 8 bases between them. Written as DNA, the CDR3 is TGTGCCAGCAGCTTGGCTTGGGGCAGCACAGATACGCAGTATTTT. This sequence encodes CASSLAWGSTDTQYF.

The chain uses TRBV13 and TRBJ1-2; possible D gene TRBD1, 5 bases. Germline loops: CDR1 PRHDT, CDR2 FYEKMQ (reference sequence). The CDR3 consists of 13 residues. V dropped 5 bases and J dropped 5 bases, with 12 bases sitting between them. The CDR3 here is CASSVGGDYGYTF. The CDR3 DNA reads TGTGCCAGCAGCGTTGGAGGGGATTATGGCTACACCTTC.

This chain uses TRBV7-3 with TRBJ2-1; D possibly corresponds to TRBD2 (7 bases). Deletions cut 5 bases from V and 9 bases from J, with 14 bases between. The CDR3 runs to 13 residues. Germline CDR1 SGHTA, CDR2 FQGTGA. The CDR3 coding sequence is TGTGCCAGCAGCAACAATAGGGGGGGTGAGCAGTTCTTC. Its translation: CASSNNRGGEQFF.

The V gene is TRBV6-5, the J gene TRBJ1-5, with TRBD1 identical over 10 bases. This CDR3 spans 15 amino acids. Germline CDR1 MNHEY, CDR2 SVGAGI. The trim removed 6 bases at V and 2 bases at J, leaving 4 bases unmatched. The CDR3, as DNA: TGTGCCAGCAGGACAGGGGGCGCAGGCAATCAGCCCCAGCATTTT. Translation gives CASRTGGAGNQPQHF.

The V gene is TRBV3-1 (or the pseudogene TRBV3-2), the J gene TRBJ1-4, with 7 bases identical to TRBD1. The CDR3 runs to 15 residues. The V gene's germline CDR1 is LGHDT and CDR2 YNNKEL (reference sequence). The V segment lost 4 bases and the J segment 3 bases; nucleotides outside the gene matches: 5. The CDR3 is CASSPKTGSNEKLFF. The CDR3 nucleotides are TGTGCCAGCAGCCCGAAGACAGGGTCTAATGAAAAACTGTTTTTT.

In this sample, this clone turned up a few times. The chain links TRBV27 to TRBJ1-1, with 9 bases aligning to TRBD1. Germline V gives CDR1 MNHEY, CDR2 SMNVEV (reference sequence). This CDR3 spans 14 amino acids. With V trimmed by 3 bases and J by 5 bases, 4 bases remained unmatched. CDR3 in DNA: TGTGCCAGCAGTTTCCGGGGACAGGGTACTGAAGCTTTCTTT. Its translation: CASSFRGQGTEAFF.

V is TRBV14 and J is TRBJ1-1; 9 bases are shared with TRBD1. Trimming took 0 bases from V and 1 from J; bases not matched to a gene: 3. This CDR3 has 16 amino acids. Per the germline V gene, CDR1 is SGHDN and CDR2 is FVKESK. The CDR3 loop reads CASSQDLGQGNTEAFF. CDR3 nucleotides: TGTGCCAGCAGCCAAGATTTGGGACAGGGGAACACTGAAGCTTTCTTT. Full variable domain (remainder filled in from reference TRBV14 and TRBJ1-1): EAGVTQFPSHSVIEKGQTVTLRCDPISGHDNLYWYRRVMGKEIKFLLHFVKESKQDESGMPNNRFLAERTGGTYSTLKVQPAELEDSGVYFCASSQDLGQGNTEAFFGQGTRLTVV.

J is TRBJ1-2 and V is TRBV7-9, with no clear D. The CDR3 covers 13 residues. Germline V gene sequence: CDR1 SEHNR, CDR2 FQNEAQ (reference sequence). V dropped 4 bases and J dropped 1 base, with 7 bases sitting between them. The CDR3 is CASSSRDNYGYTF. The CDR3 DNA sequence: TGTGCCAGCAGCTCTCGGGATAACTATGGCTACACCTTC.

The CDR3 DNA is TGCGCCAGCAGCCAAGATATCGCCAGGGATAGTGGCACTGAAGCTTTCTTT. Its translation is CASSQDIARDSGTEAFF. V and J are TRBV4-3 and TRBJ1-1, with a possible D match to TRBD1 (5 bases). CDR3 length: 17 amino acids. Trimming took 0 bases from V and 4 from J, leaving 18 bases between them. CDR1 is LGHNA and CDR2 is YSLEER in the germline V gene.